Shown below are 32 T cell receptor beta chains from a single sample sequenced in a study of molecular identifiers for immune sequencing clone quantification. Via MiXCR, TCRdb re-called the PCR reads, giving one row per CDR3 protein. Among 60,000 to 70,000 distinct CDR3 sequences listed, about 17% were seen once. Sequencing used naive CD8+ T cells from blood, with Jurkat cell RNA spiked in. The sample's subset: FACS-sorted CD8+CD4-CCR7+CD45RA+ naive T cells. The receptor set was obtained from a human donor in good health. Some libraries in this study had Jurkat cell RNA spiked in.

This clonotype was detected many times. The chain employs TRBV7-9 and TRBJ2-7; D call uncertain. The CDR3 totals 14 residues. Germline CDR1 is SEHNR and CDR2 is FQNEAQ (reference sequence). The V end lost 5 bases, the J end lost 0 bases, and 11 bases lay between the germline ends. Written as DNA, the CDR3 is TGTGCCAGCAGCCGGAGCGCAAGCTCCTACGAGCAGTACTTC. It yields the protein CASSRSASSYEQYF.

This clonotype was counted only a few times. The rearrangement uses TRBV28 and TRBJ2-1, with 7 positions matching TRBD2. Trimming took 8 bases from V and 4 from J; bases not matched to a gene: 11. Germline V gene data show CDR1 as MDHEN and CDR2 as SYDVKM. The CDR3 sequence is 15 residues long. DNA of the CDR3: TGTGCCAGCCTCCCATCGGCTAGCGGTTACAATGAGCAGTTCTTC. It is translated as CASLPSASGYNEQFF.

This clonotype was counted many times. The chain couples TRBV28 to TRBJ1-6, with a weak D call TRBD1 (6 bases). Germline-derived CDR1 and CDR2 are MDHEN and SYDVKM. The ends were cut back, 6 bases at V and 10 bases at J, with 19 bases in the middle. This CDR3 comprises 15 residues. This CDR3 reads CASSSPLEGGSPLHF. The CDR3 DNA follows: TGTGCCAGCAGCTCGCCCCTGGAGGGGGGATCACCCCTCCACTTT. The full variable domain, with the rest looked up from reference TRBV28 and TRBJ1-6, is DVKVTQSSRYLVKRTGEKVFLECVQDMDHENMFWYRQDPGLGLRLIYFSYDVKMKEKGDIPEGYSVSREKKERFSLILESASTNQTSMYLCASSSPLEGGSPLHFGNGTRLTVT.

This clonotype was counted ten times or more. The chain uses TRBV11-3 and TRBJ2-3; D is uncertain. Germline values: CDR1 SGHNT, CDR2 YENEEA. This CDR3 has 16 amino acids. V lost 5 bases to trimming and J lost 0 bases, with 15 bases between them. The CDR3 reads CASSVSWGSSTDTQYF. The CDR3 DNA is TGTGCCAGCAGCGTATCCTGGGGATCTAGCACAGATACGCAGTATTTT.

This clonotype has a count of ten or more. V and J are TRBV6-5 and TRBJ1-1; D is undetermined. This CDR3 has 11 residues. V was trimmed by 4 bases and J by 1 base, leaving 1 base between them. Per the germline V gene, CDR1 is MNHEY and CDR2 is SVGAGI. In nucleotides, the CDR3 is TGTGCCAGCAGTTCGAACACTGAAGCTTTCTTT. Encoded protein: CASSSNTEAFF.

This clonotype appeared many times. The rearrangement uses TRBV24-1 and TRBJ2-5; TRBD1 is a possible D gene (5 bases). Between the trimmed V and J ends, which lost 7 bases and 9 bases, there was a span of 17 bases. This CDR3 contains 13 residues. From germline, CDR1 is KGHDR and CDR2 SFDVKD. The CDR3 DNA follows: TGTGCCACCAGGGACGCCGGTCAAGGGGCCCAGTACTTC. It encodes CATRDAGQGAQYF.

In this sample, this clonotype turned up many times. The V gene is TRBV2, the J gene TRBJ1-1; D unclear. The germline V gene has CDR1 SNHLY and CDR2 FYNNEI. The germline V and J ends were trimmed by 3 bases and 1 base, with 9 bases remaining between them. This CDR3 is 14 amino acids long. Here the CDR3 DNA reads TGTGCCAGCAGTGATGGGCAGGCGAACACTGAAGCTTTCTTT. It codes for CASSDGQANTEAFF.

The chain employs TRBV6-2 or TRBV6-3 and TRBJ2-1; the match to TRBD2 covers 9 bases. V lost 0 bases to trimming and J lost 4 bases; unmatched junction nucleotides: 1. Germline V gene sequence: CDR1 MNHEY, CDR2 SVGEGT. CDR3 size: 15 residues. This CDR3 reads CASSYSLAGYNEQFF. CDR3 bases: TGTGCCAGCAGTTACTCCCTAGCGGGGTACAATGAGCAGTTCTTC.

This clonotype was seen a few times. A much larger clone lies one base from this, so it may be a read error. CDR3 in DNA: TGTGCCAACGACTGGGCCAGAACTAGCACAGATACGCAGTATTTT. It is translated as CANDWARTSTDTQYF. V is TRBV28 and J is TRBJ2-3; D is unresolved. CDR1 and CDR2 (germline): MDHEN, SYDVKM. Between the trimmed V and J ends, which lost 10 bases and 0 bases, there was a span of 17 bases. The CDR3 is made up of 15 amino acids. The full variable domain, its missing parts supplied by reference TRBV28 and TRBJ2-3, is DVKVTQSSRYLVKRTGEKVFLECVQDMDHENMFWYRQDPGLGLRLIYFSYDVKMKEKGDIPEGYSVSREKKERFSLILESASTNQTSMYLCANDWARTSTDTQYFGPGTRLTVL.

Many counts were recorded for this clonotype. The chain uses TRBV28 and TRBJ2-1, with 9 positions matching TRBD2. The CDR3 loop spans 16 amino acids. The germline V gene encodes CDR1 MDHEN and CDR2 SYDVKM. With 5 bases clipped from V and 3 bases from J, the junction kept 8 bases outside the gene matches. Here the CDR3 reads CASSPQGAGGYNEQFF. In DNA, the CDR3 is TGTGCCAGCAGTCCTCAAGGAGCGGGGGGCTACAATGAGCAGTTCTTC.

This clonotype was detected ten times or more. V and J are TRBV24-1 and TRBJ2-2; a possible D gene is TRBD2 (6 bases). This CDR3 contains 15 residues. Trimming removed 5 bases at V and 4 bases at J, with 13 bases between. Germline V lookup: CDR1 KGHDR, CDR2 SFDVKD. The CDR3 DNA sequence: TGTGCCACCAGTGCCGGCGGGAAAGTCACCGGGGAGCTGTTTTTT. Residues: CATSAGGKVTGELFF.

The table lists this clonotype with a few counts. Just one base apart from a much larger clone, this may be a read error. The chain employs TRBV7-9 and TRBJ2-7, with D hard to call. The CDR3 consists of 14 residues. Germline V gene lookup returns CDR1 SEHNR and CDR2 FQNEAQ (reference sequence). CDR3 sequence reads: CVSSQESRSYEQYF. The DNA of the CDR3 is TGTGTCAGCAGCCAGGAATCCCGTTCCTACGAGCAGTACTTC.

This clonotype was detected a few times. A much larger clone lies a single base off, so this may be a read error. This rearrangement joins TRBV5-3 to TRBJ2-3; D might be TRBD2 (6 bases). TRBV5-3 is recorded as an ORF, its role being uncertain. CDR3 length: 14 amino acids. The germline V and J ends were trimmed by 10 bases and 4 bases, with 19 bases remaining between them. CDR3 nucleotide sequence: TGTGCCCGCAGCTTGACGGGGGTCCCAGATACGCAGTATTTT. Protein sequence: CARSLTGVPDTQYF.

This clonotype was recorded at least ten times. This rearrangement joins TRBV24-1 to TRBJ2-5; D assignment may be TRBD1 or TRBD2 (5 bases each). This CDR3 spans 13 amino acids. Trimming cost V 7 bases and J 2 bases, with 10 bases left between them. Germline V gene sequence: CDR1 KGHDR, CDR2 SFDVKD. CDR3 region: CATRGTGQETQYF. CDR3 in DNA: TGTGCCACCAGGGGGACCGGACAAGAGACCCAGTACTTC.

Turning to this clonotype: A single base separates this from a much larger clone, so it may be a read error. The chain carries TRBV29-1 and TRBJ1-2, with unresolved D. Germline V lookup: CDR1 SQVTM, CDR2 ANQGSEA. This CDR3 has 12 residues. The CDR3 nucleotides read TGCAGCGTTGTGGCAGCTAACTGTGGCTACACCTTC. Its protein is CSVVAANCGYTF.

The rearrangement uses TRBV11-3 and TRBJ2-1; 8 positions match TRBD1. In germline, CDR1 is SGHNT, CDR2 YENEEA. The V and J ends lost 5 bases and 6 bases, in that order; junction bases with no gene match: 9. This CDR3 region has 15 residues. This CDR3 reads CASSIDRGKPNEQFF. The CDR3 DNA reads TGTGCCAGCAGCATCGACAGGGGCAAGCCCAATGAGCAGTTCTTC.

The table lists this clonotype with many counts. The J gene is TRBJ1-1, the V gene TRBV28; the match to TRBD1 covers 9 bases. Germline assignment: CDR1 MDHEN and CDR2 SYDVKM. The CDR3 runs 13 residues. J lost 6 bases, V lost 6 bases, and 5 bases had no gene match. CDR3 region: CASSLTGGPEAFF. The CDR3, as DNA: TGTGCCAGCAGCTTGACAGGGGGACCTGAAGCTTTCTTT. Complete variable domain (other parts from reference TRBV28 and TRBJ1-1): DVKVTQSSRYLVKRTGEKVFLECVQDMDHENMFWYRQDPGLGLRLIYFSYDVKMKEKGDIPEGYSVSREKKERFSLILESASTNQTSMYLCASSLTGGPEAFFGQGTRLTVV.

This clonotype was recorded many times. The chain carries TRBV27 and TRBJ2-1, with TRBD1 matching 8 bases. The J segment lost 1 base and the V segment lost 5 bases, leaving 4 bases of the junction unmatched. Germline V gene data show CDR1 as MNHEY and CDR2 as SMNVEV (reference sequence). CDR3 size: 15 residues. CDR3 sequence: CASSPGGESYNEQFF. The CDR3, as DNA: TGTGCCAGCAGTCCAGGGGGCGAATCCTACAATGAGCAGTTCTTC.

The chain combines TRBV4-1 with TRBJ2-1; 8 bases fit TRBD2. CDR1 is MGHRA, CDR2 YSYEKL, per germline. The junction had 11 bases not matched to a gene; V was cut back by 2 bases and J by 5 bases. The CDR3 contains 17 residues. The CDR3 here is CASSQFPRTSRHNEQFF. The DNA of the CDR3 is TGCGCCAGCAGCCAATTTCCAAGGACTAGCAGACACAATGAGCAGTTCTTC.

V is TRBV2 and J is TRBJ1-2; D unclear. The CDR3 extends over 12 amino acids. CDR1 and CDR2 (germline): SNHLY, FYNNEI. V gave up 8 bases and J gave up 7 bases, with 14 bases separating them. DNA of the CDR3: TGTGCCAGCCTGACGAGTTCGGCTGGCTACACCTTC. Translation gives CASLTSSAGYTF.

In this sample, this clonotype turned up a few times. The chain employs TRBV7-6 and TRBJ1-5; 7 nucleotides agree with TRBD1. Germline loops: CDR1 SGHVS, CDR2 FNYEAQ. This CDR3 is built from 14 residues. After removal of 2 bases from V and 10 bases from J, the junction contained 8 bases not matched to a gene. The CDR3 bases are TGTGCCAGCAGCTTAAGCAGGGGGGCGAGCCCCCAGCATTTT. This translates into CASSLSRGASPQHF.

This clonotype was recorded at least ten times. This chain connects TRBV13 to TRBJ2-5; D unclear. V was cut by 0 bases and J by 0 bases, with 2 bases left in between. CDR1 is PRHDT and CDR2 is FYEKMQ in the germline V gene (reference sequence). The CDR3 contains 13 residues. The CDR3 DNA reads as TGTGCCAGCAGCTTAGGGGACCAAGAGACCCAGTACTTC. This encodes CASSLGDQETQYF.

This chain connects TRBV11-3 to TRBJ2-2; D is possibly TRBD2 (5 bases). The V gene lost 5 bases and the J gene lost 2 bases, with 18 bases spanning the gap. Germline V gene lookup returns CDR1 SGHNT and CDR2 YENEEA. The CDR3 is 17 amino acids. CDR3 sequence (DNA): TGTGCCAGCAGCCATCCCCGGGCTAGCTCAAACACCGGGGAGCTGTTTTTT. Protein product: CASSHPRASSNTGELFF.

Ten or more counts support this clonotype. The gene calls are TRBV29-1 and TRBJ2-7; TRBD2 is a possible D gene (6 bases). V was clipped by 3 bases and J by 3 bases, with 6 bases between them. The CDR3 runs to 11 residues. From germline, CDR1 is SQVTM and CDR2 ANQGSEA. Here the CDR3 reads CSVETSYEQYF. The CDR3 bases are TGCAGCGTTGAGACTAGCTACGAGCAGTACTTC.

There are many counts of this clonotype. The rearrangement links TRBV7-3 to TRBJ2-1; D is ambiguous. Trimming cost V 3 bases and J 10 bases, with 13 bases left between them. The CDR3 sequence is 13 residues long. Germline loops: CDR1 SGHTA, CDR2 FQGTGA. CDR3 sequence: CASSLNPLKEQFF. CDR3 DNA sequence: TGTGCCAGCAGCTTGAACCCCCTCAAGGAGCAGTTCTTC.

Points on this clonotype: At one of its ends the junction is not consistent with the germline gene, which may arise from a read error. This chain joins TRBV20-1 and TRBJ1-4, with a weak D call TRBD1 (6 bases). The V gene's germline CDR1 is DFQATT and CDR2 SNEGSKA (reference sequence). This CDR3 spans 14 amino acids. Written as DNA, the CDR3 is TGCAGCGCCATGAGGCCAGGGGAGAATGGAAAACTGTTTTTT. Its translation is CSAMRPGENGKLFF.

This clonotype was recorded at least ten times. This chain joins TRBV5-1 and TRBJ1-2; D unclear. Trimming took 0 bases from V and 10 from J, leaving 13 bases between them. Germline values: CDR1 SGHRS, CDR2 YFSETQ. This CDR3 is 13 amino acids long. Here the CDR3 reads CASSLVHSIDYTF. CDR3 coding DNA: TGCGCCAGCAGCTTGGTTCACTCCATTGACTACACCTTC.

This clonotype has ten or more counts. The CDR3 DNA is TGTGCCAGCAGTCGCCAGGGATCGTCCTACGAGCAGTACTTC. It translates to CASSRQGSSYEQYF. The gene calls are TRBV6-2 or TRBV6-3 and TRBJ2-7, with D perhaps matching TRBD1 (5 bases). There are 14 residues in the CDR3. Germline V gene lookup returns CDR1 MNHEY and CDR2 SVGEGT. The V end lost 5 bases, the J end lost 1 base, and 12 bases lay between the germline ends.

In its sample, this clonotype was seen many times. This chain's CDR3 is CSARDFVRNEQFF. As DNA, the CDR3 is TGCAGTGCTAGAGATTTTGTTAGGAATGAGCAGTTCTTC. The chain has TRBV20-1 and TRBJ2-1; no clear D. The CDR3 length is 13 residues. CDR1 DFQATT and CDR2 SNEGSKA come from the germline V gene (reference sequence). With 0 bases removed from V and 7 bases from J, the gap between germline ends came to 10 bases.

This clonotype was observed many times. V usage is TRBV27 and J usage is TRBJ1-1; D is ambiguous. This CDR3 contains 13 residues. V was pared by 2 bases and J by 4 bases, with 8 bases between. CDR1 is MNHEY, CDR2 SMNVEV, per germline (reference sequence). This CDR3 is CASSLGQSTEAFF. CDR3 coding DNA: TGTGCCAGCAGTTTAGGGCAGAGCACTGAAGCTTTCTTT.

This clonotype was observed at least ten times. The CDR3 DNA reads TGTGCCAGCAGTGTGACAGGGATTTATACTGAAGCTTTCTTT. Protein: CASSVTGIYTEAFF. The genes are TRBV27 and TRBJ1-1; 7 bases fit TRBD1. The CDR3 is 14 residues long. V shed 5 bases, J shed 5 bases, and the junction held 8 bases outside the gene matches. The germline CDR1 and CDR2 sequences are MNHEY and SMNVEV (reference sequence).

This clonotype has at least ten counts. The chain joins TRBV5-1 to TRBJ2-3; 8 positions match TRBD2. The CDR3 contains 16 residues. With 0 bases clipped from V and 4 bases from J, the junction kept 7 bases outside the gene matches. Germline CDR1 reads SGHRS; CDR2 reads YFSETQ. CDR3 bases: TGCGCCAGCAGCTTGGAAGTTAGCGGGAACCCAGATACGCAGTATTTT. It codes for CASSLEVSGNPDTQYF.